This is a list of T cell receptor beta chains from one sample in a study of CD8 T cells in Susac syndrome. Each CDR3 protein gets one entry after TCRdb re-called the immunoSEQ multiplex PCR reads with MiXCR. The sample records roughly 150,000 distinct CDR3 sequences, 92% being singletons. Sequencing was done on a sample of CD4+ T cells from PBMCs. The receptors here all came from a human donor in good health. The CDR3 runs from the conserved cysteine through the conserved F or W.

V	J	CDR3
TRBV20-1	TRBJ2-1	CSAPPGRDYNEQFF
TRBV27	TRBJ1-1	CASSLRLTGSETEAFF
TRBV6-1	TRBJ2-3	CASSDKVGLGTDTQYF
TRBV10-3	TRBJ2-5	CAIRTQETQYF
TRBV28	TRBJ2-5	CASSFRGETQYF
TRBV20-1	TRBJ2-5	CSASQANQETQYF
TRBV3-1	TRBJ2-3	CASSQNLLGTDTQYF
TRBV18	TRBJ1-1	CASSIRGEAFF
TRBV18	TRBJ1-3	CASSPPTVGNTIYF
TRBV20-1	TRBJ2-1	CSARDRVDEQFF